Sequencing of this T cell receptor (beta chain) was carried out in a study of T-cell memory formation after mild COVID-19. Whole-study findings and limits: Balance between CD4 and CD8 was seen in clones contracting day 15 to 85, and a CD4+ lean was seen in later expanders. Chiefly within CM and EM were the contracting CD4+ clones; CD8+ ones were within EMRA. That cross-reactive memory joined was suggested by some responding clones appearing in pre-infection memory.

Germline trimming cut 7 bases from V and 5 bases from J; bases unmatched to any gene: 8. CDR1 and CDR2 (germline): SQVTM, ANQGSEA. There are 13 residues in the CDR3. A note on this clonotype: Its matching antigen is unknown.

MiXCR, applied by TCRdb to the 5' RACE reads, yields one record per CDR3 protein. This sample carries roughly 510,000 distinct CDR3 sequences, approximately 15% of them seen once, and the ten largest clones take around 7.8%. This TCR came from an adult woman who had mild COVID-19 (a few samples of this study predate the infection). Cell type and time point are not known. This rearrangement joins TRBV29-1 to TRBJ2-1; 7 positions agree with TRBD2. Sequences were obtained from PBMCs or a T cell subset sorted from them (not recorded which). The CDR3 here is CSATSVYNNEQFF. CDR3 nucleotide sequence: TGCAGCGCAACTAGCGTGTATAACAATGAGCAGTTCTTC.